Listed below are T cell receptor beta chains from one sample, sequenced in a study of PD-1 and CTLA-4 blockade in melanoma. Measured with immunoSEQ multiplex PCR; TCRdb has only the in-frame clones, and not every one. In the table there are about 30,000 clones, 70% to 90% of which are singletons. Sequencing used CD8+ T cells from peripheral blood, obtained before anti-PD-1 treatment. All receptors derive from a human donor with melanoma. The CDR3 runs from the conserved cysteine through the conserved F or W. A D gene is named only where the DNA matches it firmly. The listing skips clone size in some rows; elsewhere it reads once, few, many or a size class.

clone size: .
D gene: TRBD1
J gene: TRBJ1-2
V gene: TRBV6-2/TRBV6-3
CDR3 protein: CASSPTRTGLSGGYTF
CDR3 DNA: TGTGCCAGCAGTCCGACCCGGACAGGACTTTCGGGTGGCTACACCTTC

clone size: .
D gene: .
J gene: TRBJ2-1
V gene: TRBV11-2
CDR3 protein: CASSLEGSGFPYNEQFF
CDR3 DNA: TGTGCCAGCAGCTTAGAGGGTAGCGGATTCCCCTACAATGAGCAGTTCTTC

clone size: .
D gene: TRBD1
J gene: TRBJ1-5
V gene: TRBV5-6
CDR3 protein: CASSVRDSPNQPQHF
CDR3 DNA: TGTGCCAGCAGCGTCCGGGACAGTCCAAATCAGCCCCAGCATTTT

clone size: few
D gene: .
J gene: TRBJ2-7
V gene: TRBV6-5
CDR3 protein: CASRADRTPTYEQYF
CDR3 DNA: TGTGCCAGCAGGGCGGACAGAACCCCAACCTACGAGCAGTACTTC

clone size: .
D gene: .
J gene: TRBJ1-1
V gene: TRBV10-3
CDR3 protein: CAISEQLNTEAFF
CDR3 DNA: TGTGCCATCAGTGAACAGCTGAACACTGAAGCTTTCTTT

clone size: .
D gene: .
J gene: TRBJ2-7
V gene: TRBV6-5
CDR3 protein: CASSPDNSYEQYF
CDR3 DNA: TGTGCCAGCAGCCCGGACAACTCCTACGAGCAGTACTTC

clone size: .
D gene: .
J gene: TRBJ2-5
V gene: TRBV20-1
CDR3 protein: CSATSTTQYF
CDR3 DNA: TGCAGTGCTACTTCTACGACCCAGTACTTC

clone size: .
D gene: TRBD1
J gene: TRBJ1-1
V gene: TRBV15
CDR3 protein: CATSGLSGTDHPNTEAFF
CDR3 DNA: TGTGCCACCAGCGGGCTATCCGGGACAGACCACCCGAACACTGAAGCTTTCTTT

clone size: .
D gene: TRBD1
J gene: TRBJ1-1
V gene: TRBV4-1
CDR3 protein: CASSQAKDRGDTEAFF
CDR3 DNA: TGCGCCAGCAGCCAAGCCAAGGACAGGGGGGACACTGAAGCTTTCTTT

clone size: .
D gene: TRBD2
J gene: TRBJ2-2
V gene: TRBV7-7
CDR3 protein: CASSPSGGLTGELFF
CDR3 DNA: TGTGCTAGCAGCCCCTCGGGGGGACTTACCGGGGAGCTGTTTTTT

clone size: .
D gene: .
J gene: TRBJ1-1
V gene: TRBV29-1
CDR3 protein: CSAATGETEAFF
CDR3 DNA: TGCAGCGCTGCAACCGGGGAGACTGAAGCTTTCTTT

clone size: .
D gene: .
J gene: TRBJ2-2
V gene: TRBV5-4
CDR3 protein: CASRDVTGELFF
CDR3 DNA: TGTGCCAGCCGGGACGTCACCGGGGAGCTGTTTTTT

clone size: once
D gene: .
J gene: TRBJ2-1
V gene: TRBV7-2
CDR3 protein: CASSLVVNEQFF
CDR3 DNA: TGTGCCAGCAGCTTAGTAGTCAATGAGCAGTTCTTC

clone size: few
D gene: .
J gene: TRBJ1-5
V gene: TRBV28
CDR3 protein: CASSFPDQPQHF
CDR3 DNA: TGTGCCAGCAGTTTCCCGGATCAGCCCCAGCATTTT

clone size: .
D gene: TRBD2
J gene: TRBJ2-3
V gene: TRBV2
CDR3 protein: CASVGGSGRGNTQYF
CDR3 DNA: TGTGCCAGCGTCGGCGGTAGCGGGAGGGGGAATACGCAGTATTTT

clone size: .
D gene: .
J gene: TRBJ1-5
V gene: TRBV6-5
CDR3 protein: CASWGAVNQPQHF
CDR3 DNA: TGTGCCAGCTGGGGGGCGGTCAATCAGCCCCAGCATTTT

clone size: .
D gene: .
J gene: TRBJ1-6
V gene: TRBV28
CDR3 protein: CASSSRGSSASPLHF
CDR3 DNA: TGTGCCAGCAGTTCAAGGGGCAGCTCCGCTTCACCCCTCCACTTT

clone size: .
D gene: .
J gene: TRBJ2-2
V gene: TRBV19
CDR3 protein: CASSIGSGVDTGELFF
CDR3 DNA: TGTGCCAGTAGTATAGGATCAGGGGTGGACACCGGGGAGCTGTTTTTT

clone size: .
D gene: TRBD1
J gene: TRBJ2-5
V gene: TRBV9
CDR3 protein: CASSVGDSQETQYF
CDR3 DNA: TGTGCCAGCAGCGTGGGGGACAGCCAAGAGACCCAGTACTTC

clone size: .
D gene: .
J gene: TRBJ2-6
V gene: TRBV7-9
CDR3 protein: CASSSESWMSRANVLTF
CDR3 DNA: TGTGCCAGCAGCTCCGAGTCGTGGATGTCGAGGGCCAACGTCCTGACTTTC

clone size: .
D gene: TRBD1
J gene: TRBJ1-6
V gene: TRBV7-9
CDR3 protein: CASSILQGAGSPLHF
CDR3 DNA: TGTGCCAGCAGCATCCTACAGGGGGCTGGCTCACCCCTCCACTTT

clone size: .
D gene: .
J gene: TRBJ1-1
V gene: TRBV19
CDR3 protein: CASSLLNAEAFF
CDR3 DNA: TGTGCCAGTAGCCTTTTAAACGCTGAAGCTTTCTTT

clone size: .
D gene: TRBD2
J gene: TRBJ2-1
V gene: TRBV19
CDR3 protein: CASSIYLAGYNEQFF
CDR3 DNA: TGTGCCAGTAGTATATACCTAGCGGGTTATAATGAGCAGTTCTTC

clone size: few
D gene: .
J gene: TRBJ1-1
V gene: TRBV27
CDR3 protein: CASSLGSSDTEAFF
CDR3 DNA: TGTGCCAGCAGCTTGGGGTCCTCAGACACTGAAGCTTTCTTT

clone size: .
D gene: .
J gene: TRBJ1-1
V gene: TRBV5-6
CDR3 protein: CASSYDRLGTEAFF
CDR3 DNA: TGTGCCAGCAGCTACGACAGGCTAGGCACTGAAGCTTTCTTT

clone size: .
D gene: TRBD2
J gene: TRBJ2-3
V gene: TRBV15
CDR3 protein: CATQRDLADTQYF
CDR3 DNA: TGTGCCACGCAGCGGGATCTGGCAGATACGCAGTATTTT

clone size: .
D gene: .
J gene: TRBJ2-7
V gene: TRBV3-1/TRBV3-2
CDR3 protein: CASSLLKDDEQYF
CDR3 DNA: TGTGCCAGCAGCCTCCTCAAGGACGACGAGCAGTACTTC

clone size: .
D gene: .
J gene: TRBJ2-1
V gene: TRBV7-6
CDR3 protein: CASSSDRSSYNEQFF
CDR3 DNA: TGTGCCAGCAGCTCGGACCGGAGCTCCTACAATGAGCAGTTCTTC

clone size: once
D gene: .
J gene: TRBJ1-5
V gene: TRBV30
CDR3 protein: CAWSLGPNQPQHF
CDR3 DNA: TGTGCCTGGAGTCTAGGACCTAATCAGCCCCAGCATTTT

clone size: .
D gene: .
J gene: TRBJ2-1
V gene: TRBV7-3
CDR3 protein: CASSLSQGDYNEQFF
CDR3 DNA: TGTGCCAGCAGCTTAAGCCAGGGTGATTACAATGAGCAGTTCTTC

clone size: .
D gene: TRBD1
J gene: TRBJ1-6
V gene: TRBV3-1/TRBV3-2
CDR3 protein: CASSRGQDSSYNSPLHF
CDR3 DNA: TGTGCCAGCAGCCGAGGACAGGATAGCTCCTATAATTCACCCCTCCACTTT

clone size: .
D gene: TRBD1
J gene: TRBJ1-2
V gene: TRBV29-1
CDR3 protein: CSAPQGDGYTF
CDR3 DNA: TGCAGCGCTCCCCAGGGGGATGGCTACACCTTC

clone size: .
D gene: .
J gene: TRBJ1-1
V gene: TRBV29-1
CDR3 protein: CSVYREKEEGTEAFF
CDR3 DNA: TGCAGCGTTTACAGGGAGAAAGAAGAAGGGACTGAAGCTTTCTTT

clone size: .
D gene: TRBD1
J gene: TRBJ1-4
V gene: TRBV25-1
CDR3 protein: CASSAQGAEKLFF
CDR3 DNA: TGTGCCAGCAGTGCCCAGGGGGCCGAAAAACTGTTTTTT

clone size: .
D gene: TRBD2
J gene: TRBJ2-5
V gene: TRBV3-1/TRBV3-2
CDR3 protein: CASSQGSGGGETQYF
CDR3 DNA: TGTGCCAGCAGCCAAGGGTCGGGAGGCGGGGAGACCCAGTACTTC

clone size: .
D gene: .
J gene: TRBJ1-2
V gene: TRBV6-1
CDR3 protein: CASSEGTAANYGYTF
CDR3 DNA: TGTGCCAGCAGTGAAGGGACAGCAGCTAACTATGGCTACACCTTC

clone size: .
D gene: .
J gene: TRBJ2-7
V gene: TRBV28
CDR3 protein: CASRGDSSSYEQYF
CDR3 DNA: TGTGCCAGCAGGGGGGACTCCAGCTCCTACGAGCAGTACTTC

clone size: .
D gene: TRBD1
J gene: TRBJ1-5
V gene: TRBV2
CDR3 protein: CASSEAGTGGNQPQHF
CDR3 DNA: TGTGCCAGCAGTGAGGCGGGGACAGGCGGCAATCAGCCCCAGCATTTT

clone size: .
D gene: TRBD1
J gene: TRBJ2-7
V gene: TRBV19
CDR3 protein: CASSITPGQGSYEQYF
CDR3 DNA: TGTGCCAGTAGTATTACCCCGGGACAGGGATCCTACGAGCAGTACTTC

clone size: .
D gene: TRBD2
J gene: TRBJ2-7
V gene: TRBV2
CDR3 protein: CASSRTSGTTYEQYF
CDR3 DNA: TGTGCCAGCAGTCGGACTAGCGGGACGACCTACGAGCAGTACTTC

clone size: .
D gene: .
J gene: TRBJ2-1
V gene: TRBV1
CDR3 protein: CTSSQTGSPYNEQFF
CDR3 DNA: TGCACCAGCAGCCAAACGGGGTCCCCCTACAATGAGCAGTTCTTC

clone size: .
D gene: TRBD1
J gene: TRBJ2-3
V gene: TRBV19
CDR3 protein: CASSTGQGDLADTQYF
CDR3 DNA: TGTGCCAGTAGTACCGGACAGGGGGATCTCGCAGATACGCAGTATTTT

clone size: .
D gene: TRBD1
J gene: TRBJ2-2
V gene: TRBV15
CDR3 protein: CATSRQPGQGGTGELFF
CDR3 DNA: TGTGCCACCAGCAGACAGCCGGGACAGGGGGGAACCGGGGAGCTGTTTTTT

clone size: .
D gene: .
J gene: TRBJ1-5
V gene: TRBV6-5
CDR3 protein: CASSYSRDSNQPQHF
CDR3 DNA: TGTGCCAGCAGTTACTCACGGGATAGCAATCAGCCCCAGCATTTT

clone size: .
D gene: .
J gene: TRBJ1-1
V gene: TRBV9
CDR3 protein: CASSDGQTNTEAFF
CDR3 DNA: TGTGCCAGCAGCGACGGACAAACGAACACTGAAGCTTTCTTT

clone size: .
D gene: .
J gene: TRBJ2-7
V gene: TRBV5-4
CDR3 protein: CASSSGTSYEQYF
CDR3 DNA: TGTGCCAGCAGCTCCGGGACTTCCTACGAGCAGTACTTC

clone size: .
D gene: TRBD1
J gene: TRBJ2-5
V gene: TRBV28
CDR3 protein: CASSTTGGGETQYF
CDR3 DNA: TGTGCCAGCAGTACGACAGGGGGTGGAGAGACCCAGTACTTC

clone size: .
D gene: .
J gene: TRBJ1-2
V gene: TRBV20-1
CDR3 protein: CSAFRDGYTF
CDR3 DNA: TGCAGTGCTTTCAGAGACGGCTACACCTTC

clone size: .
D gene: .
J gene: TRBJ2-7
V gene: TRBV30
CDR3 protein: CAWREPLGGASYEQYF
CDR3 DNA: TGTGCCTGGAGAGAGCCCTTGGGAGGAGCCTCCTACGAGCAGTACTTC

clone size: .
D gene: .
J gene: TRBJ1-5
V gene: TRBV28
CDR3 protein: CASSLRGGAMSNQPQHF
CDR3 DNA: TGTGCCAGCAGTCTAAGGGGTGGGGCGATGAGCAATCAGCCCCAGCATTTT